This T cell receptor beta chain emerged from a study of cytotoxic CD8 clonotypes in ibrutinib-treated CLL. Points from the study as a whole: Patients showed higher baseline clonality than age-matched healthy donors, and it tracked circulating CD8+ T-cell counts.

Regarding this clone: Its antigen remains unknown.

Germline CDR1 is SGHAT and CDR2 is FQDESV (reference sequence). This CDR3 is 15 amino acids long. V shed 4 bases and J shed 0 bases, with 11 bases lying between them. Libraries were prepared by immunoSEQ multiplex PCR; TCRdb keeps only in-frame clonotypes and omits some of them. The repertoire has 110,000 to 150,000 clones, roughly three quarters of them found once; the top ten carry 5.1%. This clonotype was obtained from a human donor with chronic lymphocytic leukemia. This specimen consisted of PBMCs, obtained after 24 months of ibrutinib treatment. The rearrangement joins TRBV11-1 to TRBJ2-3; D not certain. CDR3 sequence (DNA): TGTGCCAGCAGCTCCCCAGCTACTAGCACAGATACGCAGTATTTT. Protein: CASSSPATSTDTQYF.